This is a list of T cell receptor beta chains from one sample in a study of blood T cell repertoires in COVID-19. Profiling relied on immunoSEQ multiplex PCR, and the TCRdb table lists in-frame clones only, not all of them. This table has around 250,000 clones, approximately 90% appearing once. Sequenced sample: peripheral blood. Every receptor here comes from a woman aged 25 to 39 with active or convalescent COVID-19. CDR3s include the opening cysteine and the closing phenylalanine or tryptophan. The order of the fields is CDR3 length, clone size, D gene, V gene, J gene, CDR3 protein, CDR3 DNA. The D gene is left open where the match is weak. Clone size is stated in some rows and not others, as once, few, many or a class when expanded.

CDR3 length: 13
clone size: NA
D gene: NA
V gene: TRBV5-4
J gene: TRBJ1-1
CDR3 protein: CASSPGQNTEAFF
CDR3 DNA: TGTGCCAGCAGCCCGGGACAGAACACTGAAGCTTTCTTT

CDR3 length: 11
clone size: few
D gene: NA
V gene: TRBV21-1
J gene: TRBJ1-5
CDR3 protein: CAKTGGKPQHF
CDR3 DNA: TGTGCCAAGACGGGGGGGAAGCCCCAGCATTTT

CDR3 length: 13
clone size: once
D gene: NA
V gene: TRBV5-1
J gene: TRBJ2-5
CDR3 protein: CASSLSGPETQYF
CDR3 DNA: TGCGCCAGCAGCTTGAGTGGCCCAGAGACCCAGTACTTC

CDR3 length: 14
clone size: NA
D gene: NA
V gene: TRBV10-3
J gene: TRBJ1-2
CDR3 protein: CAISEGREGLGYTF
CDR3 DNA: TGTGCCATCAGTGAGGGCAGGGAGGGTCTTGGCTACACCTTC

CDR3 length: 13
clone size: NA
D gene: TRBD1
V gene: TRBV18
J gene: TRBJ1-6
CDR3 protein: CASSRDRNSPLHF
CDR3 DNA: TGTGCCAGCTCAAGGGACAGAAATTCACCCCTCCACTTT

CDR3 length: 15
clone size: once
D gene: NA
V gene: TRBV5-1
J gene: TRBJ2-6
CDR3 protein: CASSLGNSGANVLTF
CDR3 DNA: TGCGCCAGCAGCCTCGGGAACTCTGGGGCCAACGTCCTGACTTTC

CDR3 length: 14
clone size: few
D gene: TRBD1
V gene: TRBV29-1
J gene: TRBJ2-3
CDR3 protein: CSVEGQGYTDTQYF
CDR3 DNA: TGCAGCGTTGAAGGACAGGGTTACACAGATACGCAGTATTTT

CDR3 length: 13
clone size: few
D gene: TRBD1
V gene: TRBV28
J gene: TRBJ1-2
CDR3 protein: CASSTGTDYGYTF
CDR3 DNA: TGTGCCAGCAGCACAGGGACAGACTATGGCTACACCTTC

CDR3 length: 15
clone size: NA
D gene: NA
V gene: TRBV2
J gene: TRBJ1-5
CDR3 protein: CASSERSISNQPQHF
CDR3 DNA: TGTGCCAGCAGTGAGCGGTCCATTAGCAATCAGCCCCAGCATTTT

CDR3 length: 15
clone size: NA
D gene: NA
V gene: TRBV15
J gene: TRBJ2-3
CDR3 protein: CATSLGGPGLATQYF
CDR3 DNA: TGTGCCACCAGCCTAGGAGGGCCGGGACTCGCTACGCAGTATTTT

CDR3 length: 12
clone size: NA
D gene: NA
V gene: TRBV7-8
J gene: TRBJ2-2
CDR3 protein: CAISKNTGELFF
CDR3 DNA: TGTGCCATAAGCAAAAACACCGGGGAGCTGTTTTTT

CDR3 length: 15
clone size: NA
D gene: NA
V gene: TRBV21-1
J gene: TRBJ2-7
CDR3 protein: CASSKADDRDLEQYF
CDR3 DNA: TGTGCCAGCAGCAAAGCGGACGACAGGGACCTCGAGCAGTACTTC

CDR3 length: 15
clone size: NA
D gene: NA
V gene: TRBV5-1
J gene: TRBJ1-1
CDR3 protein: CASSLGYDRNTEAFF
CDR3 DNA: TGCGCCAGCAGCTTGGGATACGACAGGAACACTGAAGCTTTCTTT

CDR3 length: 15
clone size: NA
D gene: NA
V gene: TRBV2
J gene: TRBJ1-1
CDR3 protein: CASSEARGMNTEAFF
CDR3 DNA: TGTGCCAGCAGTGAGGCCAGGGGAATGAACACTGAAGCTTTCTTT

CDR3 length: 15
clone size: NA
D gene: TRBD1
V gene: TRBV6-5
J gene: TRBJ2-1
CDR3 protein: CASIQGTGDYNEQFF
CDR3 DNA: TGTGCCAGCATCCAAGGGACAGGGGACTACAATGAGCAGTTCTTC

CDR3 length: 12
clone size: NA
D gene: NA
V gene: TRBV30
J gene: TRBJ1-2
CDR3 protein: CAWSIPQGSYTF
CDR3 DNA: TGTGCCTGGAGTATTCCTCAGGGGTCCTACACCTTC

CDR3 length: 16
clone size: NA
D gene: NA
V gene: TRBV10-3
J gene: TRBJ2-1
CDR3 protein: CAISDRRGDSYNEQFF
CDR3 DNA: TGTGCCATCAGTGATAGGAGGGGGGACAGTTACAATGAGCAGTTCTTC

CDR3 length: 16
clone size: NA
D gene: NA
V gene: TRBV9
J gene: TRBJ2-3
CDR3 protein: CASSLGGVRSTDTQYF
CDR3 DNA: TGTGCCAGCAGTCTCGGGGGAGTAAGGAGCACAGATACGCAGTATTTT

CDR3 length: 19
clone size: NA
D gene: TRBD1
V gene: TRBV4-3
J gene: TRBJ1-3
CDR3 protein: CASSHARGQGDVGGNTIYF
CDR3 DNA: TGCGCCAGCAGCCACGCCCGAGGACAGGGGGATGTGGGTGGAAACACCATATATTTT

CDR3 length: 13
clone size: once
D gene: NA
V gene: TRBV27
J gene: TRBJ1-6
CDR3 protein: CASSSRVDSPLHF
CDR3 DNA: TGTGCCAGCAGTTCCAGGGTGGATTCACCCCTCCACTTT

CDR3 length: 18
clone size: NA
D gene: TRBD1
V gene: TRBV5-1
J gene: TRBJ1-4
CDR3 protein: CASSSSRTGDATNEKLFF
CDR3 DNA: TGCGCCAGCAGCTCATCCCGGACAGGGGACGCAACTAATGAAAAACTGTTTTTT